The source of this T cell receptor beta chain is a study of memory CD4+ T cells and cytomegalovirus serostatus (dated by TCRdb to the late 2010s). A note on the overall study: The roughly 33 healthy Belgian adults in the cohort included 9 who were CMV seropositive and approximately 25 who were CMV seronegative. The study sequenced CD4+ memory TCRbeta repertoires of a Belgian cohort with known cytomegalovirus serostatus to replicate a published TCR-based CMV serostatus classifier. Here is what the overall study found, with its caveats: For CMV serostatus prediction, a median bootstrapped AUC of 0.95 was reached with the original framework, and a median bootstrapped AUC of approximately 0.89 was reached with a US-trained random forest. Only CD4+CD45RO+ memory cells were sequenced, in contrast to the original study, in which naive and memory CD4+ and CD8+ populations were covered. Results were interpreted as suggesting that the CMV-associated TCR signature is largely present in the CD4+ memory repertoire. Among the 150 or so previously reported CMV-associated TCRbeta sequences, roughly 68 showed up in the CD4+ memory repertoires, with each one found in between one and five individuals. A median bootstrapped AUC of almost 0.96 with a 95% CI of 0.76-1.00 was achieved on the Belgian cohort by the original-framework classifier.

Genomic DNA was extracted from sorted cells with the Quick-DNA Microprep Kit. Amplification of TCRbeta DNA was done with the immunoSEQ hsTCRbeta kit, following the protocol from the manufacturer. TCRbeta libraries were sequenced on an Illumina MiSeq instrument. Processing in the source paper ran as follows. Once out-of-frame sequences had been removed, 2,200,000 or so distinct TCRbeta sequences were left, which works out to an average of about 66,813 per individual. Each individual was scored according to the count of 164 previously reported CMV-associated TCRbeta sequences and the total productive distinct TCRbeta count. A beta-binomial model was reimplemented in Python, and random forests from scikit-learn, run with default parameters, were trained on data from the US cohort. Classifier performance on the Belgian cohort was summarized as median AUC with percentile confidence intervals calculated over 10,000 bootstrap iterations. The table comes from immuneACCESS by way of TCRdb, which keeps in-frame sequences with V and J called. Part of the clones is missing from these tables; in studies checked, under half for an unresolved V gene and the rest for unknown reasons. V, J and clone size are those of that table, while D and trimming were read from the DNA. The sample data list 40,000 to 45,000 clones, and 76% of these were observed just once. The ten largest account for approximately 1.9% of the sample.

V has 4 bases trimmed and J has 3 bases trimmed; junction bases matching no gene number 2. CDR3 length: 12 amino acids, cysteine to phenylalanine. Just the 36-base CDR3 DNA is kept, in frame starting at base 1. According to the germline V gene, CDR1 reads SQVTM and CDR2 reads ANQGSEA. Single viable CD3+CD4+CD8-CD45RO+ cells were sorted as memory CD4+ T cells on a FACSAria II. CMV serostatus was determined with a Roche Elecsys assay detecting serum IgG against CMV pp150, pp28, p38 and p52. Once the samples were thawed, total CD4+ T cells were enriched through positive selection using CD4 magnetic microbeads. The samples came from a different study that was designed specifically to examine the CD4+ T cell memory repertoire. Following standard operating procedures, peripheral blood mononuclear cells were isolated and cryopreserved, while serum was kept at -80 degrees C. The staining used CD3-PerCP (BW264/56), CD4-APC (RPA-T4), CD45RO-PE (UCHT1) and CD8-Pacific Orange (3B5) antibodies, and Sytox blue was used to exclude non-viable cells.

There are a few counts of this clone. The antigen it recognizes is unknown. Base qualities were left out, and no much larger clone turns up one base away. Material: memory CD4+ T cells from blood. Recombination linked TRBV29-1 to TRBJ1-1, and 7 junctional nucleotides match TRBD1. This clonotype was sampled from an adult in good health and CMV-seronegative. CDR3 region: CSVGDRDTEAFF. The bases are TGCAGCGTTGGGGACAGAGACACTGAAGCTTTCTTT.